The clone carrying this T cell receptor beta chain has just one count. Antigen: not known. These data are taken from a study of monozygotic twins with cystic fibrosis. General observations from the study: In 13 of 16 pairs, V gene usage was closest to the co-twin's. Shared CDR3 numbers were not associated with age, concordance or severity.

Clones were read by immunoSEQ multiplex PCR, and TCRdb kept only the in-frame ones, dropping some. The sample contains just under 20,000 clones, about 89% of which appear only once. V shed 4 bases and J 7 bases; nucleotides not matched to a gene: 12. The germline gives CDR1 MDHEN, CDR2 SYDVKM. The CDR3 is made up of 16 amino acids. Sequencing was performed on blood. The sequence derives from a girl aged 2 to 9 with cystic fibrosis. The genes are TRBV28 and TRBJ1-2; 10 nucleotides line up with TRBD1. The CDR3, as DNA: TGTGCCAGCAGTTCGAAGCCGGGACAGGGGTATGCTGGCTACACCTTC. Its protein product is CASSSKPGQGYAGYTF.